Included here is one T cell receptor beta chain sequence, with context. Its antigen is still unknown. At one end the junction does not follow the germline gene, possibly because of a read error. These data originate in a study of blood T cells in healthy people across ages. CDR1 and CDR2 from the germline V gene are SEHNR and FQNEAQ (reference sequence). The CDR3 extends over 14 amino acids. Whole-study findings and limits: Lack of knowledge of donor CMV status possibly confounded expanded clonotype changes.

Then a second PCR, running roughly 7 to 11 cycles, was carried out with a sample-barcoded 5' primer and a J-beta primer mix. Sequencing of every sample gave 3 million or more CDR3-containing paired-end reads. TCRdb reanalysed the 5' RACE reads using MiXCR and keeps one entry per CDR3 protein. The data contain 750,000 to 1,000,000 distinct CDR3 sequences, almost 30% of them singletons. The data also belong to a second study, concerning T cells of mothers and their children. That source adds: Second-round PCR products received sample barcodes and 2-4 random nucleotides from the M1S primer. The TCR beta CDR3 read count exceeded 8 million for each mother and was around 3.1 million for each child.

The receptor was derived from a woman in her forties in good health. The rearrangement links TRBV7-9 to TRBJ2-7, with 9 bases identical to TRBD1. Sample: blood. CDR3 sequence reads: CANSLAGTGSVQYF. CDR3 DNA sequence: TGTGCCAACAGCTTAGCAGGGACAGGGAGTGTGCAGTACTTC.